This TCR beta chain is from a study of cytomegalovirus exposure and HLA in healthy donors. Background on the study: Earlier, 100 million or so unique TCR beta sequences were recovered from around 200 million T cells by an analysis.

A multiplex PCR was run with 60 Vbeta primers and 13 Jbeta primers. The assay was immunoSEQ multiplex PCR, and TCRdb's table has in-frame clones only and misses some. The table lists a few hundred thousand clones, nearly 95% of them singletons, with around 1.7% in the top ten. General study points: In a later analysis, common viral pathogens appeared linked to several of the most significant clusters. A classifier reportedly called cytomegalovirus status with high sensitivity and specificity.

This clone has just one count. What it binds is not known. Germline-derived CDR1 and CDR2 are SEHNR and FQNEAQ (reference sequence). V was shortened by 5 bases and J by 2 bases, with 14 bases between the two germline ends. CDR3 length: 15 amino acids. Sequences were obtained from PBMCs. J is TRBJ2-3 and V is TRBV7-9; perhaps TRBD2 as D (6 bases). The TCR sequence derives from a girl under 10 years old in good health and CMV-seronegative. In nucleotides, the CDR3 is TGTGCCAGCAGCCTCGGGCGGGGTCCCACAGATACGCAGTATTTT. Encoded protein: CASSLGRGPTDTQYF.